Shown below are 23 T cell receptor beta chains from a single sample sequenced in a study of blood T cell repertoires in COVID-19. Sequenced by immunoSEQ multiplex PCR; TCRdb stores in-frame clones only, minus some. This table holds 160,000 or so clones, about 80% found once. Sample: peripheral blood. All receptors come from a human donor in a cohort sampled during active COVID-19.

This clone has only one observation. The gene calls are TRBV18 and TRBJ2-7; a possible D gene is TRBD2 (5 bases). V was cut by 6 bases and J by 2 bases, with 20 bases left in between. The germline V gene has CDR1 KGHSH and CDR2 LQKENI. CDR3 length: 16 amino acids. CDR3 sequence reads: CASSPPGSIGAYEQYF. The DNA for the CDR3 is TGTGCCAGCTCCCCCCCGGGGTCGATCGGGGCCTACGAGCAGTACTTC.

This chain connects TRBV19 to TRBJ2-7, with D tentatively TRBD1 (5 bases). V was shortened by 3 bases and J by 2 bases, with 11 bases between the two germline ends. CDR1 and CDR2 (germline): LNHDA, SQIVND (reference sequence). This CDR3 comprises 14 residues. The CDR3 loop reads CASSMGQGPYEQYF. CDR3 DNA sequence: TGTGCCAGTAGTATGGGGCAGGGCCCCTACGAGCAGTACTTC.

The J gene is TRBJ2-6, the V gene TRBV24-1; 7 positions agree with TRBD1. The CDR3 spans 17 residues. CDR1 is KGHDR and CDR2 is SFDVKD in the germline V gene. The V segment lost 3 bases and the J segment 2 bases; nucleotides outside the gene matches: 6. The CDR3 loop is CATSDPTGTPGANVLTF. CDR3 DNA: TGTGCCACCAGTGATCCGACAGGGACCCCTGGGGCCAACGTCCTGACTTTC.

This rearrangement joins TRBV27 to TRBJ1-1, with D hard to call. From germline, CDR1 is MNHEY and CDR2 SMNVEV (reference sequence). The CDR3 covers 15 residues. The V gene lost 0 bases and the J gene lost 5 bases, with 13 bases spanning the gap. The CDR3: CASSLSYSLQTEAFF. DNA of the CDR3: TGTGCCAGCAGTTTATCGTATAGCCTCCAGACTGAAGCTTTCTTT.

The chain links TRBV6-2 or TRBV6-3 to TRBJ2-3; D might be TRBD2 (6 bases). The CDR3 length is 16 residues. Trimming removed 0 bases from V and 0 bases from J, with 10 bases in between. Germline V CDR1 and CDR2: MNHEY, SVGEGT. CDR3: CASSYSPGLSTDTQYF. DNA of the CDR3: TGTGCCAGCAGTTACTCCCCGGGACTTAGCACAGATACGCAGTATTTT.

The J gene is TRBJ2-1, the V gene TRBV3-1 (or the pseudogene TRBV3-2); TRBD1 matches at 7 bases. The CDR3 is made up of 15 amino acids. Germline V gene data show CDR1 as LGHDT and CDR2 as YNNKEL (reference sequence). V lost 0 bases and J lost 6; bases outside the gene matches: 5. The CDR3 spells CASSQEGGLFNEQFF. In nucleotides, the CDR3 is TGTGCCAGCAGCCAAGAAGGGGGCCTCTTCAATGAGCAGTTCTTC.

This clone was seen a few times. The chain joins TRBV23-1 to TRBJ1-6; D perhaps matches TRBD1 (6 bases). Being an ORF, TRBV23-1 has a function that is uncertain. V was trimmed by 4 bases and J by 3 bases, leaving 16 bases between them. The CDR3 extends over 17 amino acids. The chain's CDR3 is CASSPPGATHYNSPLHF. The CDR3 coding sequence is TGCGCCAGCAGTCCCCCAGGGGCGACTCACTATAATTCACCCCTCCACTTT.

Only one count was recorded for this clone. The CDR3 coding sequence is TGTGCCAGCAGCCCTGGGGCAGGGCCGACACCCCTCCACTTT. Its protein product is CASSPGAGPTPLHF. J is TRBJ1-6 and V is TRBV7-8; weak D call: TRBD1 (5 bases). V lost 5 bases to trimming and J lost 11 bases, with 16 bases between them. The CDR3 loop spans 14 amino acids. Germline V gene sequence: CDR1 SGHVS, CDR2 FQNEAQ. The full variable domain, its missing parts supplied by reference TRBV7-8 and TRBJ1-6, is GAGVSQSPRYKVAKRGQDVALRCDPISGHVSLFWYQQALGQGPEFLTYFQNEAQLDKSGLPSDRFFAERPEGSVSTLKIQRTQQEDSAVYLCASSPGAGPTPLHFGNGTRLTVT.

The chain carries TRBV11-2 and TRBJ2-7, with 7 bases that match TRBD1. V trimming: 2 bases; J trimming: 1 base; junction bases outside the gene matches: 2. Germline loops: CDR1 SGHAT, CDR2 FQNNGV. This CDR3 spans 14 amino acids. CDR3 sequence: CASSLSGQSYEQYF. CDR3 nucleotides: TGTGCCAGCAGCTTATCGGGACAGTCCTACGAGCAGTACTTC.

The chain carries TRBV5-1 and TRBJ1-1; possibly TRBD1 for D (6 bases). V was pared by 4 bases and J by 0 bases, with 10 bases between. Germline V gene data show CDR1 as SGHRS and CDR2 as YFSETQ. CDR3 length equals 14 residues. Written as DNA, the CDR3 is TGCGCCAGCAGCGAACAGGGTATGAACACTGAAGCTTTCTTT. Its protein product is CASSEQGMNTEAFF.

CDR3 sequence reads: CASSGGASSYNEQFF. As DNA, the CDR3 is TGTGCCAGCAGCGGGGGGGCAAGCTCCTACAATGAGCAGTTCTTC. The chain is built from TRBV6-5 and TRBJ2-1; 8 bases line up with TRBD2. CDR3 length: 15 amino acids. Trimming at V came to 6 bases and at J to 0 bases, leaving 4 bases not matched to a gene. Germline loops: CDR1 MNHEY, CDR2 SVGAGI.

V is TRBV6-5 and J is TRBJ2-5; 7 nucleotides align to TRBD1. With V trimmed by 2 bases and J by 5 bases, 8 bases remained unmatched. CDR1 and CDR2 (germline): MNHEY, SVGAGI. CDR3 length: 15 residues. The CDR3 DNA reads as TGTGCCAGCAGTTACCCCAGGGGGTTAGGGGAGACCCAGTACTTC. Protein sequence: CASSYPRGLGETQYF.

This chain connects TRBV10-3 to TRBJ1-6; 7 bases align to TRBD1. With 6 bases clipped from V and 9 bases from J, the junction kept 11 bases outside the gene matches. The CDR3 has 15 residues. The germline gives CDR1 ENHRY, CDR2 SYGVKD. CDR3 residues: CAISDPQGVSSPLHF. The CDR3 DNA follows: TGTGCCATCAGCGATCCGCAGGGGGTAAGTTCACCCCTCCACTTT.

J is TRBJ2-7 and V is TRBV27; tentatively, D is TRBD2 (7 bases). V was pared by 5 bases and J by 6 bases, with 14 bases between. The CDR3 sequence is 13 residues long. Germline loops: CDR1 MNHEY, CDR2 SMNVEV (reference sequence). CDR3 DNA: TGTGCCAGCAGTCTTCAGGGAGGGGGCGAGCAGTACTTC. It encodes CASSLQGGGEQYF.

The CDR3 DNA is TGTGCCAGCAGTCTCGGGGGGGCCGAGTTCTTC. Its protein product is CASSLGGAEFF. The chain has TRBV6-5 and TRBJ2-1; TRBD2 aligns across 8 bases. From germline, CDR1 is MNHEY and CDR2 SVGAGI. V shed 5 bases, J shed 14 bases, and the junction held 5 bases outside the gene matches. The CDR3 has 11 residues.

The genes are TRBV29-1 and TRBJ2-7, with no clear D. The CDR3 runs to 11 residues. V gave up 4 bases and J gave up 7 bases, with 11 bases separating them. Germline assignment: CDR1 SQVTM and CDR2 ANQGSEA. CDR3 sequence reads: CSVGILEEQYF. CDR3 coding DNA: TGCAGCGTTGGTATTCTGGAGGAGCAGTACTTC.

This clone was counted only a few times. V and J are TRBV3-1 (or the pseudogene TRBV3-2) and TRBJ2-7; D is perhaps TRBD2 (6 bases). V was trimmed by 4 bases and J by 4 bases, leaving 20 bases between them. The CDR3 contains 16 residues. CDR1 and CDR2 (germline): LGHDT, YNNKEL (reference sequence). CDR3 region: CASSRGLSLGDYEQYF. The CDR3 region has the DNA TGTGCCAGCAGCCGGGGACTTTCGCTTGGGGATTACGAGCAGTACTTC.

This clone occurred once. The chain carries TRBV7-2 and TRBJ2-7, with a weak D call TRBD1 (6 bases). The germline V gene has CDR1 SGHTA and CDR2 FQGNSA. The length of the CDR3 is 14 residues. V shed 1 base and J shed 4 bases, with 11 bases lying between them. CDR3: CASSLGGGLYEQYF. The CDR3 DNA sequence: TGTGCCAGCAGCTTAGGAGGGGGTCTGTACGAGCAGTACTTC. The complete variable domain, with remaining parts taken from reference TRBV7-2 and TRBJ2-7, reads GAGVSQSPSNKVTEKGKDVELRCDPISGHTALYWYRQSLGQGLEFLIYFQGNSAPDKSGLPSDRFSAERTGGSVSTLTIQRTQQEDSAVYLCASSLGGGLYEQYFGPGTRLTVT.

The gene calls are TRBV7-9 and TRBJ2-3, with 12 bases matching TRBD2. V was pared by 4 bases and J by 3 bases, with 11 bases of the junction left unmatched. The CDR3 runs 18 residues. CDR1 is SEHNR and CDR2 is FQNEAQ in the germline V gene (reference sequence). CDR3 bases: TGTGCCAGCAGCTCCCGAATCTCTAGCGGGAGGGCGACAGATACGCAGTATTTT. This sequence encodes CASSSRISSGRATDTQYF.

The J gene is TRBJ2-3, the V gene TRBV19; weak D call: TRBD2 (6 bases). Trimming shortened V by 6 bases and J by 2 bases, and 12 bases separated the two germline ends. This CDR3 comprises 14 residues. CDR1 and CDR2 (germline): LNHDA, SQIVND (reference sequence). CDR3 in amino acids: CASRAGTATDTQYF. The CDR3 coding sequence is TGTGCCAGTAGGGCAGGGACTGCCACAGATACGCAGTATTTT.

V gene TRBV19 combines with J gene TRBJ1-1; D not resolved. Germline V gives CDR1 LNHDA, CDR2 SQIVND (reference sequence). The CDR3 sequence is 13 residues long. V was cut by 4 bases and J by 2 bases, with 8 bases left in between. The CDR3 DNA reads as TGTGCCAGTAGTACCCCACTTAACACTGAAGCTTTCTTT. Amino acid sequence: CASSTPLNTEAFF.

The genes are TRBV28 and TRBJ2-7; TRBD1 agrees at 9 bases. CDR3 length: 13 residues. Germline values: CDR1 MDHEN, CDR2 SYDVKM. V shed 6 bases and J 7 bases; nucleotides not matched to a gene: 7. In DNA form, the CDR3 reads TGTGCCAGCAGGACCGGACAGGGGATAGAGCAGTACTTC. Encoded protein: CASRTGQGIEQYF.

V is TRBV7-3 and J is TRBJ2-2, with D tentatively TRBD1 (6 bases). The V gene's germline CDR1 is SGHTA and CDR2 FQGTGA. The CDR3 totals 15 residues. The ends were cut back, 4 bases at V and 5 bases at J, with 14 bases in the middle. The CDR3 region has the DNA TGTGCCAGCAGCTCCATGACAGGAGGAACCGGGGAGCTGTTTTTT. It yields the protein CASSSMTGGTGELFF.